The 2 T cell receptor beta chains presented below share a single source sample, sequenced in a study of blood T cell repertoires in COVID-19. Profiling relied on immunoSEQ multiplex PCR, and the TCRdb table lists in-frame clones only, not all of them. Of about 190,000 clones in the sample, roughly 89% are singletons; the top ten hold about 7%. Sequenced: peripheral blood. All receptors come from a middle-aged man with acute or convalescent COVID-19.

J is TRBJ2-7 and V is TRBV30, with 7 bases aligning to TRBD2. Germline-derived CDR1 and CDR2 are GTSNPN and SVGIG (reference sequence). Unmatched junction bases numbered 13, after V lost 2 bases and J lost 9 bases. CDR3 length: 14 amino acids. CDR3 nucleotide sequence: TGTGCCTGGAGTCCCCCGGGAGGCCATATTATGCAGTACTTC. Translation gives CAWSPPGGHIMQYF.

CDR3 coding DNA: TGTGCCAGCAGCCCACCCGGGGGACAGGGACAGGTTAGGCCTGGGGCCAACGTCCTGACTTTC. This encodes CASSPPGGQGQVRPGANVLTF. V is TRBV7-3 and J is TRBJ2-6, with 9 bases identical to TRBD1. The junction had 19 bases not matched to a gene; V was cut back by 5 bases and J by 2 bases. Germline-derived CDR1 and CDR2 are SGHTA and FQGTGA. The CDR3 is 21 amino acids.